The 29 T cell receptor beta chains listed next were all sequenced from one sample in a study of blood T cell repertoires in COVID-19. Sequencing was performed with immunoSEQ multiplex PCR; in TCRdb, only in-frame clones are kept and a portion is missing. The table has a few hundred thousand clones, about 93% seen once. Input material: peripheral blood. These receptors all stem from a woman aged 30 to 39 with COVID-19, enrolled during active disease.

The V call is TRBV7-9, the J call TRBJ2-1, with TRBD2 matching 9 bases. Unmatched junction bases numbered 11, after V lost 1 base and J lost 7 bases. The CDR3 length is 17 residues. Germline CDR1 SEHNR, CDR2 FQNEAQ (reference sequence). The CDR3 nucleotides are TGTGCCAGCAGCTTAGAGCCGGGACTAGCATCGGGGAATGAGCAGTTCTTC. This gives the protein CASSLEPGLASGNEQFF.

This clone was found a few times. The chain is built from TRBV2 and TRBJ2-7, with 8 bases fitting TRBD2. Germline V gene lookup returns CDR1 SNHLY and CDR2 FYNNEI. V shed 5 bases and J 4 bases; nucleotides not matched to a gene: 7. This CDR3 is built from 14 residues. The CDR3 DNA sequence: TGTGCCAGCAGTCCCGGGGGGGGCAGGTACGAGCAGTACTTC. It encodes CASSPGGGRYEQYF.

CDR3 sequence reads: CASSSGPGGNTEAFF. The CDR3 DNA follows: TGTGCCAGCAGCTCGGGACCGGGGGGGAACACTGAAGCTTTCTTT. The rearrangement links TRBV9 to TRBJ1-1, with D possibly matching TRBD1 (5 bases). The V and J ends lost 4 bases and 1 base respectively, with 14 bases between them. Germline V CDR1 and CDR2: SGDLS, YYNGEE. The CDR3 contains 15 residues.

The chain uses TRBV28 and TRBJ2-2; TRBD1 matches at 9 bases. There are 14 residues in the CDR3. Germline-derived CDR1 and CDR2 are MDHEN and SYDVKM. Unmatched junction bases numbered 3, after V lost 6 bases and J lost 4 bases. The CDR3 DNA follows: TGTGCCAGCAGAAGACAGGGGGGCACCGGGGAGCTGTTTTTT. Its protein is CASRRQGGTGELFF.

CDR3 sequence: CASSLFRGRRANVLTF. CDR3 bases: TGTGCCAGCAGCTTGTTTAGGGGTAGGAGGGCCAACGTCCTGACTTTC. The chain has TRBV5-8 and TRBJ2-6; TRBD1 might be the D (5 bases). Between the trimmed V and J ends, which lost 1 base and 5 bases, there was a span of 13 bases. Germline values: CDR1 SGHTS, CDR2 YDEGEE. This CDR3 is 16 amino acids long. The full variable domain, with the rest looked up from reference TRBV5-8 and TRBJ2-6, is EAGVTQSPTHLIKTRGQQATLRCSPISGHTSVYWYQQALGLGLQFLLWYDEGEERNRGNFPPRFSGRQFPNYSSELNVNALELEDSALYLCASSLFRGRRANVLTFGAGSRLTVL.

This chain uses TRBV4-1 with TRBJ1-6, with TRBD1 identical over 7 bases. This CDR3 region has 15 residues. Germline lookup yields CDR1 MGHRA and CDR2 YSYEKL. V lost 2 bases and J lost 6; bases outside the gene matches: 4. In nucleotides, the CDR3 is TGCGCCAGCAGCCAAACTACAGGGGCTAATTCACCCCTCCACTTT. It encodes CASSQTTGANSPLHF.

Notes on this clone: One end of the junction is discordant with germline, which a read error may explain. This chain links TRBV3-1 (or the pseudogene TRBV3-2) with TRBJ2-5; 7 bases agree with TRBD2. Germline CDR1 is LGHDT and CDR2 is YNNKEL (reference sequence). This CDR3 is 13 amino acids long. This chain's CDR3 is CAISGTARAAQYF. The CDR3 DNA reads TGTGCCATCAGCGGGACTGCCCGTGCGGCCCAGTACTTC.

V gene TRBV29-1 combines with J gene TRBJ2-7; 9 bases align to TRBD1. The CDR3 spans 13 residues. Germline V gene sequence: CDR1 SQVTM, CDR2 ANQGSEA. V was pared by 4 bases and J by 2 bases, with 3 bases of the junction left unmatched. The CDR3: CSVGTGETYEQYF. The CDR3 DNA reads TGCAGCGTTGGGACAGGGGAAACCTACGAGCAGTACTTC.

The chain couples TRBV18 to TRBJ2-1, with 7 bases aligning to TRBD2. Germline loops: CDR1 KGHSH, CDR2 LQKENI. With V trimmed by 2 bases and J by 4 bases, 5 bases remained unmatched. CDR3 length: 15 amino acids. CDR3 sequence: CASSPILGGYNEQFF. In DNA form, the CDR3 reads TGTGCCAGCTCACCAATCCTCGGGGGGTACAATGAGCAGTTCTTC.

V and J are TRBV5-1 and TRBJ2-1, with D possibly being TRBD2 (7 bases). V was clipped by 3 bases and J by 0 bases, with 10 bases between them. The germline CDR1 and CDR2 sequences are SGHRS and YFSETQ. There are 15 residues in the CDR3. The CDR3 DNA follows: TGCGCCAGCAGCTGGGGGGGCGCCTCCTACAATGAGCAGTTCTTC. It encodes CASSWGGASYNEQFF.

The chain combines TRBV24-1 with TRBJ2-5, with D perhaps matching TRBD2 (6 bases). This CDR3 comprises 17 residues. The V gene's germline CDR1 is KGHDR and CDR2 SFDVKD. Trimming shortened V by 2 bases and J by 5 bases, and 20 bases separated the two germline ends. CDR3 in DNA: TGTGCCACCAGTGATTCTCGACTAGGGGTAAAACGGGAGACCCAGTACTTC. This translates into CATSDSRLGVKRETQYF.

The V gene is TRBV7-2, the J gene TRBJ2-7; maybe TRBD2 (6 bases). This CDR3 is 16 amino acids long. With 5 bases removed from V and 2 bases from J, the gap between germline ends came to 19 bases. The germline V gene has CDR1 SGHTA and CDR2 FQGNSA. As DNA, the CDR3 is TGTGCCAGCAGCATTATGGGGGGAGTAGGTACCTACGAGCAGTACTTC. Translating gives CASSIMGGVGTYEQYF.

Points on this clone: Other nucleotide sequences from this sample produce the same CDR3. This chain joins TRBV6-4 and TRBJ2-2; 9 positions agree with TRBD1. The germline V gene has CDR1 MRHNA and CDR2 SNTAGT. With 4 bases clipped from V and 4 bases from J, the junction kept 1 base outside the gene matches. The CDR3 covers 14 residues. The DNA of the CDR3 is TGTGCCAGCAGTGGACAGGGGGGCACCGGGGAGCTGTTTTTT. Amino acids: CASSGQGGTGELFF.

This clone occurred once. V gene TRBV28 combines with J gene TRBJ2-7, with D possibly TRBD2 on 5 matching bases. V was shortened by 4 bases and J by 3 bases, with 13 bases between the two germline ends. The V gene's germline CDR1 is MDHEN and CDR2 SYDVKM. CDR3 size: 14 residues. The CDR3 nucleotides read TGTGCCAGCAGTTGGGGAGAAATTAACTACGAGCAGTACTTC. Translated, it gives CASSWGEINYEQYF.

This chain connects TRBV3-1 (or the pseudogene TRBV3-2) to TRBJ2-7, with 7 bases identical to TRBD1. V dropped 8 bases and J dropped 7; count of bases not matched to a gene: 11. CDR1 LGHDT and CDR2 YNNKEL come from the germline V gene (reference sequence). CDR3 length equals 13 residues. CDR3 nucleotides: TGTGCCAGCTCTCATACAGGGGTAGGGGAGCAGTACTTC. It is translated as CASSHTGVGEQYF.

V gene TRBV4-1 combines with J gene TRBJ1-5; TRBD1 matches at 8 bases. Germline V gene sequence: CDR1 MGHRA, CDR2 YSYEKL. The trim removed 0 bases at V and 2 bases at J, leaving 6 bases unmatched. CDR3 length equals 17 residues. The CDR3 sequence is CASSQDWETGGNQPQHF. The CDR3 DNA reads as TGCGCCAGCAGCCAAGATTGGGAGACAGGGGGCAATCAGCCCCAGCATTTT.

The chain combines TRBV20-1 with TRBJ1-1, with TRBD1 as a possible D gene (5 bases). The CDR3 consists of 8 residues. From germline, CDR1 is DFQATT and CDR2 SNEGSKA (reference sequence). Trimming pared 6 bases from V and 11 bases from J, leaving 7 bases between. The CDR3 DNA reads TGCAGTGCCCCAGGGGCTTTCTTT. Translating gives CSAPGAFF.

The CDR3 nucleotides are TGTGCCAGCAGCTTAGAGTCTTATAATTCACCCCTCCACTTT. This encodes CASSLESYNSPLHF. The chain is built from TRBV7-3 and TRBJ1-6; D gene ambiguous. V shed 2 bases and J shed 4 bases, with 6 bases lying between them. The V gene's germline CDR1 is SGHTA and CDR2 FQGTGA. The CDR3 extends over 14 amino acids.

The rearrangement uses TRBV7-9 and TRBJ2-2, with 12 bases fitting TRBD2. CDR3 size: 18 residues. V was clipped by 4 bases and J by 2 bases; unmatched bases: 8. From germline, CDR1 is SEHNR and CDR2 FQNEAQ (reference sequence). In DNA form, the CDR3 reads TGTGCCAGCAGCTCGCCCTTACTAGCGGGAGGAAACACCGGGGAGCTGTTTTTT. Encoded protein: CASSSPLLAGGNTGELFF.

The chain is built from TRBV9 and TRBJ2-3; weak D call: TRBD2 (5 bases). The CDR3 loop spans 12 amino acids. CDR1 and CDR2 from the germline V gene are SGDLS and YYNGEE. V gave up 3 bases and J gave up 6 bases, with 8 bases separating them. CDR3 coding DNA: TGTGCCAGCAGCGAACTAGGGGATACGCAGTATTTT. As protein: CASSELGDTQYF.

V is TRBV24-1 and J is TRBJ2-2; D gene ambiguous. The CDR3 consists of 12 residues. The V end was cut by 5 bases, the J end by 3 bases, with 3 bases between. CDR1 is KGHDR, CDR2 SFDVKD, per germline. CDR3 in amino acids: CATSADTGELFF. The DNA of the CDR3 is TGTGCCACCAGTGCGGACACCGGGGAGCTGTTTTTT.

This rearrangement joins TRBV7-2 to TRBJ2-1, with D possibly matching TRBD2 (5 bases). This CDR3 region has 15 residues. Germline V lookup: CDR1 SGHTA, CDR2 FQGNSA. The ends were cut back, 0 bases at V and 1 base at J, with 7 bases in the middle. The CDR3 DNA reads as TGTGCCAGCAGCTTAGCGGGAGTTTCCTACAATGAGCAGTTCTTC. The encoded protein is CASSLAGVSYNEQFF.

The V call is TRBV6-5, the J call TRBJ1-1; D gene ambiguous. CDR1 is MNHEY, CDR2 SVGAGI, per germline. Trimming pared 6 bases from V and 4 bases from J, leaving 12 bases between. CDR3 length: 13 amino acids. CDR3 sequence reads: CASSHGGVTEAFF. As DNA, the CDR3 is TGTGCCAGCAGCCACGGCGGGGTCACTGAAGCTTTCTTT.

The V call is TRBV24-1, the J call TRBJ1-1, with D hard to call. Germline V gene sequence: CDR1 KGHDR, CDR2 SFDVKD. The CDR3 sequence is 10 residues long. The V end lost 11 bases, the J end lost 7 bases, and 10 bases lay between the germline ends. In DNA, the CDR3 is TGTGCCAGCGGGTGGAATGAAGCTTTCTTT. It is translated as CASGWNEAFF.

The rearrangement joins TRBV10-3 to TRBJ1-5; D is ambiguous. Germline V gene data show CDR1 as ENHRY and CDR2 as SYGVKD. Deletions cut 6 bases from V and 5 bases from J, with 8 bases between. The CDR3 extends over 12 amino acids. The CDR3, as DNA: TGTGCCATCAGCACAGACGATCAGCCCCAGCATTTT. Translation gives CAISTDDQPQHF.

This clone was seen a single time. The rearrangement joins TRBV4-3 to TRBJ2-1; the match to TRBD2 covers 8 bases. The CDR3 has 14 residues. The germline V gene encodes CDR1 LGHNA and CDR2 YSLEER. V gave up 4 bases and J gave up 2 bases; unmatched junction bases: 1. CDR3 in amino acids: CASSPGLAYNEQFF. The CDR3 bases are TGCGCCAGCAGCCCGGGACTAGCCTACAATGAGCAGTTCTTC.

This chain links TRBV2 with TRBJ2-5; D perhaps matches TRBD2 (5 bases). This CDR3 spans 13 amino acids. CDR1 and CDR2 (germline): SNHLY, FYNNEI. V was pared by 3 bases and J by 3 bases, with 8 bases between. The CDR3 DNA reads as TGTGCCAGCAGTGAGGAGGCCAAAGAGACCCAGTACTTC. It is translated as CASSEEAKETQYF.

The chain recombines TRBV5-6 with TRBJ2-7, with D perhaps TRBD2 (6 bases). The CDR3 has 13 amino acids. CDR1 SGHDT and CDR2 YYEEEE come from the germline V gene. V was trimmed by 4 bases and J by 6 bases, leaving 14 bases between them. Written as DNA, the CDR3 is TGTGCCAGCAGCCTCGGAGGGAGGTCCGAGCAGTACTTC. Amino acid sequence: CASSLGGRSEQYF.

The chain joins TRBV7-9 to TRBJ2-1; 9 bases map to TRBD2. The CDR3 covers 15 residues. Per germline, CDR1 SEHNR and CDR2 FQNEAQ (reference sequence). Trimming at V came to 5 bases and at J to 6 bases, leaving 8 bases not matched to a gene. The CDR3: CASSPVAGVFNEQFF. CDR3 nucleotides: TGTGCCAGCAGCCCCGTAGCGGGAGTTTTCAATGAGCAGTTCTTC.